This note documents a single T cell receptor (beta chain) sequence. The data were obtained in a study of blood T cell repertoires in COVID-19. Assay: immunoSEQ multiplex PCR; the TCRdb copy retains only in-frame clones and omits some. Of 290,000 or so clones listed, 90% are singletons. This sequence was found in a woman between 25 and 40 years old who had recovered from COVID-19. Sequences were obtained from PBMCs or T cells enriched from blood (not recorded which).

The CDR3 region is CASSDLAGLYEQYF. CDR3 coding DNA: TGTGCCAGCAGTGATCTAGCGGGCCTGTACGAGCAGTACTTC. The chain links TRBV2 to TRBJ2-7; 8 bases map to TRBD2. CDR3 length equals 14 residues. The J segment lost 4 bases and the V segment lost 3 bases, leaving 5 bases of the junction unmatched. The V gene's germline CDR1 is SNHLY and CDR2 FYNNEI.